Sequencing of this T cell receptor beta chain was carried out in a study of CD8 T cells in ankylosing spondylitis. Study conclusions and caveats: Several of the motif variants were reported before in synovial fluid and blood from reactive arthritis. Several highly homologous variants formed a TCR beta motif that appeared characteristic of ankylosing spondylitis blood. As for the disease-linked clones, they showed a CD8+ phenotype and occurred at relatively low frequencies in peripheral blood.

Preparation of TCR beta libraries was done by quantitative 5'-RACE with molecular barcodes. TCRdb reanalysed the 5' RACE reads using MiXCR and keeps one entry per CDR3 protein. Among more than 500,000 distinct CDR3 sequences listed, about 5% were seen once. On this clonotype: Its specificity is not known.

The sequence was collected from a male donor with ankylosing spondylitis. Sequenced: blood, either unsorted or a sorted T cell fraction (not recorded which).

DNA for the CDR3: TGTGCCAGCAGCCAAGAGGCACTAGCGGGAGTTTATGAGCAGTTCTTC. Encoded protein: CASSQEALAGVYEQFF. The chain recombines TRBV4-2 with TRBJ2-1; the match to TRBD2 covers 11 bases. Losses at the gene ends were 0 bases for V and 8 bases for J; bases not matched to a gene: 6. This CDR3 region has 16 residues. CDR1 and CDR2 from the germline V gene are LGHNA and YNFKEQ.